Below, 20 T cell receptor beta chains from the same sample are listed, as sequenced in a study of CD8 T cells in Susac syndrome. RNA amounts of roughly 0.45 to 1 ug underwent reverse transcription with random hexamers. MiXCR, run by TCRdb on the immunoSEQ multiplex PCR reads, gives a single entry per CDR3 protein. The profile shows some 150,000 distinct CDR3 sequences, around 95% of them singletons. Sequencing was done on a sample of CD4+ T cells from PBMCs. The receptors were sampled from a human donor with Susac syndrome.

The chain has TRBV5-1 and TRBJ2-5, with 7 bases fitting TRBD1. Germline V CDR1 and CDR2: SGHRS, YFSETQ. V trimming: 5 bases; J trimming: 2 bases; junction bases outside the gene matches: 9. CDR3 length: 15 residues. CDR3 nucleotide sequence: TGCGCCAGCAGGAGGGACAGCCGACTACAAGAGACCCAGTACTTC. This translates into CASRRDSRLQETQYF.

This clonotype was recorded only once. V is TRBV4-1 and J is TRBJ2-1, with 7 bases aligning to TRBD1. Trimming removed 0 bases from V and 4 bases from J; junction bases left unmatched: 9. Looked up from germline, CDR1 is MGHRA and CDR2 is YSYEKL. CDR3 length: 17 residues. In DNA, the CDR3 is TGCGCCAGCAGCCAAGATCAACAGGGGCTCCCATACAATGAGCAGTTCTTC. This codes for CASSQDQQGLPYNEQFF.

The chain recombines TRBV19 with TRBJ2-5; no clear D. The CDR3 runs to 13 residues. Deletions cut 10 bases from V and 1 base from J, with 13 bases between. Germline CDR1 and CDR2: LNHDA and SQIVND (reference sequence). CDR3 residues: CATRHLSQETQYF. CDR3 in DNA: TGTGCCACCAGACACCTAAGCCAAGAGACCCAGTACTTC.

This clonotype is a singleton in its sample. The genes are TRBV5-4 and TRBJ2-5; 12 bases map to TRBD2. The CDR3 sequence is 14 residues long. V gave up 4 bases and J gave up 6 bases; unmatched junction bases: 4. CDR1 is SGHNT and CDR2 is YYREEE in the germline V gene (reference sequence). The chain's CDR3 is CASSPGTSGQTQYF. CDR3 nucleotides: TGTGCCAGCAGCCCTGGGACTAGCGGGCAGACCCAGTACTTC.

This sequence joins TRBV20-1 and TRBJ2-5; no clear D gene. Germline CDR1 and CDR2: DFQATT and SNEGSKA (reference sequence). The CDR3 has 13 residues. The germline V and J ends were trimmed by 5 bases and 5 bases, with 15 bases remaining between them. The CDR3 region has the DNA TGCAGTGCTTTACACGGACCGCGGGAGACCCAGTACTTC. The encoded protein is CSALHGPRETQYF.

The chain carries TRBV10-2 and TRBJ1-5; no clear D gene. Trimming shortened V by 4 bases and J by 0 bases, and 7 bases separated the two germline ends. The CDR3 has 14 residues. Germline CDR1 WSHSY, CDR2 SAAADI. CDR3 DNA: TGCGCCAGCAGTGGGAGCAATAGCAATCAGCCCCAGCATTTT. Translated, it gives CASSGSNSNQPQHF.

This CDR3 is CSALPGQGQEKLFF. The CDR3 DNA follows: TGCAGCGCGCTACCGGGACAGGGACAGGAAAAACTGTTTTTT. This chain joins TRBV29-1 and TRBJ1-4; TRBD1 matches 9 bases. The CDR3 extends over 14 amino acids. J lost 8 bases, V lost 7 bases, and 11 bases had no gene match. Per the germline V gene, CDR1 is SQVTM and CDR2 is ANQGSEA. Full variable domain (outside the CDR3, taken from reference TRBV29-1 and TRBJ1-4): SAVISQKPSRDICQRGTSLTIQCQVDSQVTMMFWYRQQPGQSLTLIATANQGSEATYESGFVIDKFPISRPNLTFSTLTVSNMSPEDSSIYLCSALPGQGQEKLFFGSGTQLSVL.

V gene TRBV5-1 combines with J gene TRBJ2-2, with D unclear. Trimming left V 4 bases short and J 5 bases short, with 15 bases between. CDR3 length: 15 amino acids. CDR1 and CDR2 from the germline V gene are SGHRS and YFSETQ. CDR3 in amino acids: CASSPLGSSTGELFF. For the CDR3, the DNA is TGCGCCAGCAGCCCGTTGGGGTCATCGACCGGGGAGCTGTTTTTT.

The chain joins TRBV7-9 to TRBJ2-3; weak D call: TRBD1 (6 bases). The germline gives CDR1 SEHNR, CDR2 FQNEAQ (reference sequence). The CDR3 totals 13 residues. With 5 bases removed from V and 5 bases from J, the gap between germline ends came to 11 bases. CDR3 protein: CASSPQGKDTQYF. CDR3 sequence (DNA): TGTGCCAGCAGCCCTCAGGGGAAAGATACGCAGTATTTT.

This rearrangement joins TRBV7-8 to TRBJ2-2, with D maybe TRBD1 (6 bases). Germline V CDR1 and CDR2: SGHVS, FQNEAQ. V lost 7 bases and J lost 4, with 13 bases in between. CDR3 size: 14 residues. The CDR3 coding sequence is TGTGCCAGCACCGCGACAGGCGGCACCGGGGAGCTGTTTTTT. Protein sequence: CASTATGGTGELFF.

V and J are TRBV20-1 and TRBJ2-5, with 9 bases matching TRBD2. The CDR3 totals 14 residues. J lost 5 bases, V lost 6 bases, and 10 bases had no gene match. The germline V gene has CDR1 DFQATT and CDR2 SNEGSKA (reference sequence). CDR3 sequence (DNA): TGCAGTGCGGTGAGGGCTAGCGGGGAGGAGACCCAGTACTTC. Its translation is CSAVRASGEETQYF.

The chain uses TRBV20-1 and TRBJ2-1; 7 positions match TRBD2. In germline, CDR1 is DFQATT, CDR2 SNEGSKA (reference sequence). The CDR3 sequence is 13 residues long. The J segment lost 5 bases and the V segment lost 5 bases, leaving 6 bases of the junction unmatched. The CDR3 DNA follows: TGCAGTGCTTGGACTAGGTTCAACAATGAGCAGTTCTTC. This gives the protein CSAWTRFNNEQFF.

This chain joins TRBV25-1 and TRBJ2-3, with 8 bases aligning to TRBD2. The J segment lost 1 base and the V segment lost 8 bases, leaving 5 bases of the junction unmatched. CDR1 is MGHDK and CDR2 is SYGVNS in the germline V gene. CDR3 length equals 14 residues. The CDR3 spells CASQTSDGTDTQYF. In nucleotides, the CDR3 is TGTGCCAGCCAGACTAGCGACGGCACAGATACGCAGTATTTT.

This clonotype showed up just once. The V call is TRBV9, the J call TRBJ2-1; D gene ambiguous. The CDR3 has 15 residues. The germline CDR1 and CDR2 sequences are SGDLS and YYNGEE. V was shortened by 0 bases and J by 0 bases, with 7 bases between the two germline ends. The CDR3 DNA is TGTGCCAGCAGCGTAGACACTCGCTCCTACAATGAGCAGTTCTTC. This codes for CASSVDTRSYNEQFF.

The V and J genes are TRBV9 and TRBJ2-2, with 8 bases matching TRBD2. Per germline, CDR1 SGDLS and CDR2 YYNGEE. V shed 3 bases, J shed 5 bases, and the junction held 6 bases outside the gene matches. CDR3 length: 15 residues. CDR3 DNA sequence: TGTGCCAGCAGCGCGCGACTAGCGAGTACCGGGGAGCTGTTTTTT. Its translation: CASSARLASTGELFF.

This chain uses TRBV25-1 with TRBJ1-2, with D possibly matching TRBD1 (5 bases). V lost 4 bases and J lost 5, with 11 bases in between. CDR3 length equals 13 residues. The germline V gene has CDR1 MGHDK and CDR2 SYGVNS. This chain's CDR3 is CASSVMAGYGYTF. CDR3 bases: TGTGCCAGCAGTGTTATGGCAGGGTATGGCTACACCTTC.

The rearrangement uses TRBV29-1 and TRBJ1-2; D perhaps matches TRBD1 (6 bases). Germline V gene lookup returns CDR1 SQVTM and CDR2 ANQGSEA. V dropped 6 bases and J dropped 8 bases, with 25 bases sitting between them. The CDR3 loop spans 15 amino acids. CDR3 bases: TGCAGCGTGGAACAGACAGGCGCTGTACCTAACGGCTACACCTTC. Its translation is CSVEQTGAVPNGYTF.

Details on this clonotype: Germline and junction disagree at one end, which may indicate a read error. V gene TRBV20-1 combines with J gene TRBJ1-6; 10 bases are shared with TRBD1. CDR3 length: 15 residues. Germline V gives CDR1 DFQATT, CDR2 SNEGSKA (reference sequence). This CDR3 is CSARGAGQGNSPLHF. The CDR3 DNA reads TGCAGTGCTAGAGGAGCGGGACAGGGGAATTCGCCCCTCCACTTT.

The J gene is TRBJ2-1, the V gene TRBV11-2, with a possible D match to TRBD1 (5 bases). CDR1 and CDR2 from the germline V gene are SGHAT and FQNNGV. V was trimmed by 0 bases and J by 12 bases, leaving 12 bases between them. The CDR3 totals 13 residues. CDR3 in amino acids: CASSLDPRVGQFF. DNA of the CDR3: TGTGCCAGCAGCTTAGATCCCAGGGTCGGGCAGTTCTTC.

This chain uses TRBV20-1 with TRBJ2-7, with D perhaps being TRBD1 or TRBD2 (5 bases each). Trimming pared 1 base from V and 6 bases from J, leaving 10 bases between. The CDR3 spans 12 residues. The germline gives CDR1 DFQATT, CDR2 SNEGSKA (reference sequence). The CDR3 loop is CSARGDGAEQYF. As DNA, the CDR3 is TGCAGTGCTAGAGGGGACGGAGCCGAGCAGTACTTC.